This TCR beta chain emerged from a study of graft-versus-host responses after intestinal transplantation (dated by TCRdb to the early 2020s). The study in broad terms: The transplants that recipients received were multivisceral, liver-intestinal, or isolated intestinal. Every recipient was given anti-thymocyte globulin induction, then maintenance tacrolimus and steroids for 3 to 4 years. After intestinal transplantation, graft-versus-host and host-versus-graft alloreactive T cell clones in the graft, circulation and bone marrow were tracked using bulk TCR-beta CDR3 sequencing. Alloreactive clones were identified by sequencing pre-transplant mixed lymphocyte reaction products and comparing them with unstimulated pre-transplant donor and recipient T cells. A cohort of more than 20 intestinal transplant recipients, including one retransplant, was enrolled, and 3 patients lacking pretransplant specimens were excluded. Donor T cell macrochimerism was defined as a peak of at least 4% donor T cells among recipient peripheral blood mononuclear cells. Instead of going to the commercial service, samples from a few later patients were sequenced in-house on an Illumina MiSeq and processed with MiXCR.

The method behind the library was the immunoSEQ multiplex PCR assay. For most patients, genomic DNA was isolated using the Qiagen DNeasy Blood and Tissue Kit and was shipped frozen to Adaptive Biotechnologies for TCR sequencing. High-throughput TCR-beta CDR3 sequencing of genomic DNA from most patients was performed by Adaptive Biotechnologies. Turning to the authors' computational methods: TCR sequencing data were retrieved from Adaptive's ImmunoSEQ software for around 18 patients, whereas a few other patients were processed with MiXCR and VDJtools. To correct CD4 versus CD8 sorting errors, sequences present in both subsets at a frequency ratio below 5:1 were removed. CDR3 nucleotide sequences shared between donor and recipient were removed because their origin could not be assigned. To count as alloreactive, a clone needed at least 2-fold expansion over unstimulated cells and a minimum CFSE-low frequency of 0.002% (template counts) or 0.001% (read counts). Mappable clones were those detected in sequenced pre-transplant spleen, lymph node, or MLR CFSE-low populations of the donor or recipient. Cumulative frequency of alloreactive clones was calculated as a percentage of all sequences weighted by copy number. TCRdb stores this immuneACCESS table with in-frame sequences only. Part of the clones is absent; in the studies checked, under half of the shortfall reflects unresolved V genes, and no reason is known for the rest. The V and J calls and clone size were taken over from that table, and D and trimming were inferred from the DNA. This sample has 80,000 to 100,000 clones in its table, and 80% to 85% of those were observed once. The top ten constitute roughly 17% of the sample.

A note on this clone: What antigen it recognizes has not been identified. One base away there is no much larger clone; base qualities are not given.

What the time point label conveys for this sample: cells obtained before transplantation from donor or recipient. CD3+CD4+ and CD3+CD8+ populations were FACS-sorted from unstimulated pre-transplant donor and recipient cells taken from spleen or lymph nodes. What the research found in general, with its limitations: Peak levels of circulating GvH clones were associated with declines in HvG clones early after transplant. High GvH to HvG T cell clonal ratios were observed in the allografts of patients with donor T cell macrochimerism. GvH clones were found in recipient bone marrow, and some of the GvH clones appeared earlier in ileal mucosa or blood, which is consistent with an intestinal mucosal origin. The relatively low number and heterogeneity of intestinal transplant patients limited the conclusions.

Between the V and J ends, shortened by 0 bases and 3 bases respectively, the junction contains 7 bases. From the germline V gene (reference sequence), CDR1 is SGHNT and CDR2 is YYREEE. The CDR3 numbers 13 residues from cysteine through phenylalanine. Just CDR3 DNA is preserved here, 39 bases in frame from base 1. Specimen: unstimulated CD8+ T cells sorted from spleen or lymph node cells, collected before intestinal transplant. The sequence joins TRBV5-4 to TRBJ2-7, and perhaps TRBD1 as D gene, on 6 matching bases. The receptor was derived from a human donor who received an intestinal transplant. Here is the DNA: TGTGCCAGCAGCTTGGTAGGGGGCTACGAGCAGTACTTC. It is translated as CASSLVGGYEQYF.